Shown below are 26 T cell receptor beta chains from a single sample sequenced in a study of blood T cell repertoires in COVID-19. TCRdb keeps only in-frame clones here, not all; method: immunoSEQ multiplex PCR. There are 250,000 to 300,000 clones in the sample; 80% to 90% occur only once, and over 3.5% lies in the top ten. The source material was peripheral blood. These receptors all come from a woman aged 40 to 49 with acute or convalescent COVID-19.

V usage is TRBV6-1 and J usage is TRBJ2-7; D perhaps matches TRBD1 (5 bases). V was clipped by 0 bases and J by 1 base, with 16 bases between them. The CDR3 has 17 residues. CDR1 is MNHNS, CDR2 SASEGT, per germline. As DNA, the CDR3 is TGTGCCAGCAGTGAAGCCCGATCCCCGACAGCGTCCTACGAGCAGTACGTC. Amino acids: CASSEARSPTASYEQYV.

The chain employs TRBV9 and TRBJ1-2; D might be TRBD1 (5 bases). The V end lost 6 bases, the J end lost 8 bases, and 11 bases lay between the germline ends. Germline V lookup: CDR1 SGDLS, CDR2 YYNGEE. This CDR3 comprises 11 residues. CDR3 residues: CASIRAGGYTF. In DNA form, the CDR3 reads TGTGCCAGCATTAGGGCAGGGGGCTACACCTTC.

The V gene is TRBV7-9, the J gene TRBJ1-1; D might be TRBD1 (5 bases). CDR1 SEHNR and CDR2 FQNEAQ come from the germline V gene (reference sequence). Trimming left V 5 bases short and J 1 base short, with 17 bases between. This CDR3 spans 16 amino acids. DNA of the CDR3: TGTGCCAGCAGCCGACCGGGTATAGGACAGAACACTGAAGCTTTCTTT. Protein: CASSRPGIGQNTEAFF.

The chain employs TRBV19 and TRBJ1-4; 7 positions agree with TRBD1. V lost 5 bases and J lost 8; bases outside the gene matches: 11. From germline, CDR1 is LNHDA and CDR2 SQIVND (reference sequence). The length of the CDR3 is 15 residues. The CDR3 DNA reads TGTGCCAGTAGTGACAGGGCCACCGGGGAGGAAAAACTGTTTTTT. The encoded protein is CASSDRATGEEKLFF.

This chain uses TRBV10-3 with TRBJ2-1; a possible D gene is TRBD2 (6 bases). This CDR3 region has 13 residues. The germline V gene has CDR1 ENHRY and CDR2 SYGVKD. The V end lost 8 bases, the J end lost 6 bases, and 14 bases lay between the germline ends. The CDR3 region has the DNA TGTGCCATCGGTGGGGGGAGGCCCAATGAGCAGTTCTTC. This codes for CAIGGGRPNEQFF.

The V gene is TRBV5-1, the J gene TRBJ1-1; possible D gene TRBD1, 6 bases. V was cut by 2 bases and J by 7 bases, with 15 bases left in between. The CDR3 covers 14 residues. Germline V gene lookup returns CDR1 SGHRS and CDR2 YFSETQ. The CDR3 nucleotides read TGCGCCAGCAGCTTACAGGGTCCCCTAAATGAAGCTTTCTTT. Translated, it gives CASSLQGPLNEAFF.

The CDR3 region is CASTTKLAGLNTGELFF. The CDR3 DNA is TGTGCCAGCACCACGAAACTAGCGGGGCTAAACACCGGGGAGCTGTTTTTT. V and J are TRBV27 and TRBJ2-2, with TRBD2 identical over 10 bases. The V gene's germline CDR1 is MNHEY and CDR2 SMNVEV (reference sequence). The ends lost 7 bases at V and 2 bases at J; junction bases unmatched: 10. The CDR3 runs 17 residues.

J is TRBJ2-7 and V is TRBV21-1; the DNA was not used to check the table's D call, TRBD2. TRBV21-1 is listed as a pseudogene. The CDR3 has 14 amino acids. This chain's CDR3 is CASSKEVGTYEQYV. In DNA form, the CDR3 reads TGTGCCAGCAGCAAAGAGGTAGGGACTTACGAGCAGTACGTC.

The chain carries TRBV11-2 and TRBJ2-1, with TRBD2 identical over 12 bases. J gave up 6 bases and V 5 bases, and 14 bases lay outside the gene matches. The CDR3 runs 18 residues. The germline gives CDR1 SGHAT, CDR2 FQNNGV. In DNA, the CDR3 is TGTGCCAGCAGCCTACGGACTAGCGGGGTGACGAGGGGCAATGAGCAGTTCTTC. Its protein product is CASSLRTSGVTRGNEQFF. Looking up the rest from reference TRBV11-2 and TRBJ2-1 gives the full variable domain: EAGVAQSPRYKIIEKRQSVAFWCNPISGHATLYWYQQILGQGPKLLIQFQNNGVVDDSQLPKDRFSAERLKGVDSTLKIQPAKLEDSAVYLCASSLRTSGVTRGNEQFFGPGTRLTVL.

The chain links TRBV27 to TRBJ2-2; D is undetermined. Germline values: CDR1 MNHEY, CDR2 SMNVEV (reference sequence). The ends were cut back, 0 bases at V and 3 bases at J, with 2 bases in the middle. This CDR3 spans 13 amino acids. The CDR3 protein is CASSLSYTGELFF. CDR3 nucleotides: TGTGCCAGCAGTTTATCCTACACCGGGGAGCTGTTTTTT.

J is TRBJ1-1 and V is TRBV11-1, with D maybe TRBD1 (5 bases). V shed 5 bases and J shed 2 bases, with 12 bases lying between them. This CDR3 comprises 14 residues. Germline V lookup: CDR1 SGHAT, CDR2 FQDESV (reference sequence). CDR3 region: CASSLRDFNTEAFF. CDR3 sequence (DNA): TGTGCCAGCAGCCTTAGGGACTTTAACACTGAAGCTTTCTTT.

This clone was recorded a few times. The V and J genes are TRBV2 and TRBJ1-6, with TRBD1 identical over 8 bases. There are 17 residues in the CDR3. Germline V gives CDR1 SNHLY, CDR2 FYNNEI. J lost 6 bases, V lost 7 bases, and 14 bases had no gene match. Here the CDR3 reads CASTQPGRGRGNSPLHF. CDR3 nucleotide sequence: TGTGCCAGCACCCAACCTGGCAGGGGGCGAGGTAATTCACCCCTCCACTTT. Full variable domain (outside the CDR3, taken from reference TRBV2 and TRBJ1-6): EPEVTQTPSHQVTQMGQEVILRCVPISNHLYFYWYRQILGQKVEFLVSFYNNEISEKSEIFDDQFSVERPDGSNFTLKIRSTKLEDSAMYFCASTQPGRGRGNSPLHFGNGTRLTVT.

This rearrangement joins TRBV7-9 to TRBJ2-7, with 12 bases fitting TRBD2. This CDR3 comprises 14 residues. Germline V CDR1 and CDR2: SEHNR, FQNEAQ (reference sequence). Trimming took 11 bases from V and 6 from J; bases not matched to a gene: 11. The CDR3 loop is CARFLAGGGIEQYV. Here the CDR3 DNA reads TGTGCCCGGTTTCTAGCGGGGGGGGGCATCGAGCAGTACGTC.

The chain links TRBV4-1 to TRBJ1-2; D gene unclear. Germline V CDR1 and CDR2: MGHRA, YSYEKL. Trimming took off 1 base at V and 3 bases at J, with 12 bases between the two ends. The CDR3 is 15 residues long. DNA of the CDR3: TGCGCCAGCAGCCAAGTAGGTCCAGCGGACTATGGCTACACCTTC. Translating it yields CASSQVGPADYGYTF.

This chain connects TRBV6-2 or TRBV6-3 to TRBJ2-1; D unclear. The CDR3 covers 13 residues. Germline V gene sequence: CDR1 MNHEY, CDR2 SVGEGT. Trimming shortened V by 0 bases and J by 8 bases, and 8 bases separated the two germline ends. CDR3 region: CASSYSAPYEQFF. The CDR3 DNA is TGTGCCAGCAGTTACTCGGCCCCATATGAGCAGTTCTTC.

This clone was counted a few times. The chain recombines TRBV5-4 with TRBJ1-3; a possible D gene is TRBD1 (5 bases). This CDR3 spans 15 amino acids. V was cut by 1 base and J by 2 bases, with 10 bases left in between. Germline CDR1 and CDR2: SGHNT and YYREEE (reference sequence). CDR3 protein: CASSLQGNAGNTIYF. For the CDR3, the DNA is TGTGCCAGCAGCTTGCAGGGAAATGCTGGAAACACCATATATTTT.

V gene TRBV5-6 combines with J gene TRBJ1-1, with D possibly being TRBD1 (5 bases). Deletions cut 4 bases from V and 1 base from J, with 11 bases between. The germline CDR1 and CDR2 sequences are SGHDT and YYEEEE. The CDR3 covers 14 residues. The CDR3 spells CASSPVGGNTEAFF. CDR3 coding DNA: TGTGCCAGCAGCCCTGTGGGGGGGAACACTGAAGCTTTCTTT.

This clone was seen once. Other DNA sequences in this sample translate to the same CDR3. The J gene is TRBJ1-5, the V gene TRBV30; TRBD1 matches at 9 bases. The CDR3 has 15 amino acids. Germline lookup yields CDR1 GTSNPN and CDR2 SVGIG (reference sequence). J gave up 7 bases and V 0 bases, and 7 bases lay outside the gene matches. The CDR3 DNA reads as TGTGCCTGGAGTGTACAGGGACAGGGAAGACAGCCCCAGCATTTT. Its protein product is CAWSVQGQGRQPQHF.

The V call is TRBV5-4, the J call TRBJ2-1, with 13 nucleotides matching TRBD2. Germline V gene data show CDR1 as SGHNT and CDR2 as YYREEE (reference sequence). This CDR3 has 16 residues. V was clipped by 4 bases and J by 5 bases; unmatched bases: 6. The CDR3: CASSQGLAGHNNEQFF. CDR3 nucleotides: TGTGCCAGCAGCCAGGGACTAGCGGGGCATAACAATGAGCAGTTCTTC.

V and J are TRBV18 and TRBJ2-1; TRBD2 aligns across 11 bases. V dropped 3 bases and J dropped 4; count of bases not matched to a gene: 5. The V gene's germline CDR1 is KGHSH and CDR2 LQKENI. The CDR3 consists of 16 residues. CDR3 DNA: TGTGCCAGCTCACCGGCCCTAGCGGGGGGATACAATGAGCAGTTCTTC. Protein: CASSPALAGGYNEQFF.

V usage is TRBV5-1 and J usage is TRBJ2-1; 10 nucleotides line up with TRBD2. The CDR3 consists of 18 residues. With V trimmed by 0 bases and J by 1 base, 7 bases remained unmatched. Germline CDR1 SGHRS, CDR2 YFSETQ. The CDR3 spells CASSLASGGATSYNEQFF. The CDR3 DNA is TGCGCCAGCAGCTTGGCCAGCGGGGGGGCAACATCCTACAATGAGCAGTTCTTC.

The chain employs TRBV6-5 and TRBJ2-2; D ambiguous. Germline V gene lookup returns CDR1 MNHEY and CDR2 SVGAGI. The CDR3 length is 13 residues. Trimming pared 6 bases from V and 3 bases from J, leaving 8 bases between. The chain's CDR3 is CASSRSYTGELFF. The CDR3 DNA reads TGTGCCAGCAGCAGGTCGTACACCGGGGAGCTGTTTTTT.

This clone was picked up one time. CDR3 protein: CASRGPENIQYF. For the CDR3, the DNA is TGTGCCAGCAGGGGCCCGGAAAACATTCAGTACTTC. The chain carries TRBV9 and TRBJ2-4; D gene ambiguous. V was pared by 5 bases and J by 5 bases, with 8 bases between. The germline CDR1 and CDR2 sequences are SGDLS and YYNGEE. The length of the CDR3 is 12 residues.

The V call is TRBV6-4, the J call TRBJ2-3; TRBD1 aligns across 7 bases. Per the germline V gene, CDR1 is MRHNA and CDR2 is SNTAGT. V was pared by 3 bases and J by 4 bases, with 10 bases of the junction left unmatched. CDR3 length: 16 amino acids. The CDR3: CASSEALATGSDTQYF. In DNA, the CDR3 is TGTGCCAGCAGTGAGGCGCTCGCGACAGGGTCAGATACGCAGTATTTT.

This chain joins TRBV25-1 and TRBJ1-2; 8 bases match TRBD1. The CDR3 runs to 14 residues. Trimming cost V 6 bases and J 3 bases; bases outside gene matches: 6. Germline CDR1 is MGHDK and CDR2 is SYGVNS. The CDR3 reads CASRPQGAHYGYTF. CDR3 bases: TGTGCCAGCAGACCGCAGGGGGCTCACTATGGCTACACCTTC.

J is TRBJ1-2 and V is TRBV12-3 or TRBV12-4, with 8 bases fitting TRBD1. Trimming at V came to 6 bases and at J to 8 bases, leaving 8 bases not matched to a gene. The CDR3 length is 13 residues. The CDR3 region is CASSPGGVEGYTF. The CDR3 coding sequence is TGTGCCAGCAGCCCAGGGGGCGTAGAGGGCTACACCTTC.